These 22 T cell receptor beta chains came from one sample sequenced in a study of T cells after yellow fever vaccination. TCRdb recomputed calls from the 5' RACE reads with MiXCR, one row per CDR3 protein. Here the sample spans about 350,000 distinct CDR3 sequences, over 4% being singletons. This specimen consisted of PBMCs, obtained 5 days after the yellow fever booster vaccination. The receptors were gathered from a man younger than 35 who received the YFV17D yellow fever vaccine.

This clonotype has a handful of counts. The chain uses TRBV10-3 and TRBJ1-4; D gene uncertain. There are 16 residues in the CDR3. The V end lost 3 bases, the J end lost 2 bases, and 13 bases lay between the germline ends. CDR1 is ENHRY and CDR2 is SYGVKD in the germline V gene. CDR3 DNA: TGTGCCATCAGTGAATGGATTTATAGCACTAATGAAAAACTGTTTTTT. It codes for CAISEWIYSTNEKLFF.

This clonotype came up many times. DNA of the CDR3: TGTGCCAGCAGTTCCCAGGGTAGGGGTGAGCAGTTCTTC. Translated: CASSSQGRGEQFF. This chain links TRBV12-3 or TRBV12-4 with TRBJ2-1; tentative D call: TRBD1 (5 bases). This CDR3 is built from 13 residues. The germline V and J ends were trimmed by 4 bases and 9 bases, with 13 bases remaining between them.

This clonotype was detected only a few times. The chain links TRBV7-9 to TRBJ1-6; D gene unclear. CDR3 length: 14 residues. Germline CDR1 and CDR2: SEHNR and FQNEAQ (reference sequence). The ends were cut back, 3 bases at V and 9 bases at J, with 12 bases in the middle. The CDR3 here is CASSFALVGSPLHF. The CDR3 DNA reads TGTGCCAGCAGCTTCGCACTAGTGGGTTCACCCCTCCACTTT.

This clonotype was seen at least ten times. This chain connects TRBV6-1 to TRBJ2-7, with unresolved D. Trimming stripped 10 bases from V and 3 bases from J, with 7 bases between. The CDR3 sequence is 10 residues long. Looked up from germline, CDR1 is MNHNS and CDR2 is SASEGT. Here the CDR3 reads CATLYYEQYF. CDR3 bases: TGTGCCACCCTATACTACGAGCAGTACTTC.

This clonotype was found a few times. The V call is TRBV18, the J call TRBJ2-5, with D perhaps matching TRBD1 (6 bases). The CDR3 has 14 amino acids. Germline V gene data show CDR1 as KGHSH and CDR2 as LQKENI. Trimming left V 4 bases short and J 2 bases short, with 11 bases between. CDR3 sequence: CASSRDIAQETQYF. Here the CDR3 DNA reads TGTGCCAGCTCACGGGACATAGCACAAGAGACCCAGTACTTC.

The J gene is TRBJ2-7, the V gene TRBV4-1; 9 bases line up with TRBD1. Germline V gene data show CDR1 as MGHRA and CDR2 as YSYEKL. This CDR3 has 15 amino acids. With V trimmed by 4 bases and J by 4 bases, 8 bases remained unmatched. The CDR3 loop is CASSRTGGEVYEQYF. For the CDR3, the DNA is TGCGCCAGCAGCCGCACAGGGGGCGAAGTGTACGAGCAGTACTTC.

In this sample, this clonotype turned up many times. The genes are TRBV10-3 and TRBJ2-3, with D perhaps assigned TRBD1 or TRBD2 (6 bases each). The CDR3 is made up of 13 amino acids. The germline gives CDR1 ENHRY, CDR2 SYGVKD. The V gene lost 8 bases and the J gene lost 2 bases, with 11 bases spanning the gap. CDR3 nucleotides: TGTGCCATCCTGGGGGGCCCCACAGATACGCAGTATTTT. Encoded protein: CAILGGPTDTQYF.

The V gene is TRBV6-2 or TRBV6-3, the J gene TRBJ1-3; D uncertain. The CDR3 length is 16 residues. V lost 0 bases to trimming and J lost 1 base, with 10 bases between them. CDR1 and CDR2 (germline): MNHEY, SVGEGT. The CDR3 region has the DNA TGTGCCAGCAGTTACTCGATCGGAGAATCTGGAAACACCATATATTTT. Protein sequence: CASSYSIGESGNTIYF.

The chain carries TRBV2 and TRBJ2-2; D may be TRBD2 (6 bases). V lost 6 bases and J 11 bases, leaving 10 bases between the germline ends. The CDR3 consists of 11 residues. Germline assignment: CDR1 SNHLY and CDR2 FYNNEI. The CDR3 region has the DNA TGTGCCAGCAGGGAGGGCCGTGAGCTGTTTTTT. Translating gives CASREGRELFF.

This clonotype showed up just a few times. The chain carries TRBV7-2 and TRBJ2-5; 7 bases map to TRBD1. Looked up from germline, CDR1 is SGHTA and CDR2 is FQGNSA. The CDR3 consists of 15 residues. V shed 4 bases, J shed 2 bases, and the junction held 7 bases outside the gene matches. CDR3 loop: CASSWTPGQQETQYF. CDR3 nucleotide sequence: TGTGCCAGCAGCTGGACTCCGGGACAGCAAGAGACCCAGTACTTC.

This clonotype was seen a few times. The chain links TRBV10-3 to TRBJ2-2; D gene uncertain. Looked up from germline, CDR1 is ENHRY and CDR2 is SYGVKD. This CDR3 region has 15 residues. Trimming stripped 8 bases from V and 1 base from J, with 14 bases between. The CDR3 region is CAIAATPGNTGELFF. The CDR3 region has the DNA TGTGCCATCGCGGCTACCCCCGGGAACACCGGGGAGCTGTTTTTT.

CDR3 nucleotide sequence: TGTGCCAGCTCCGAAGAGGTGATGCAGACCCAGTACTTC. Residues: CASSEEVMQTQYF. This rearrangement joins TRBV18 to TRBJ2-5; D is unresolved. Trimming cost V 6 bases and J 6 bases, with 14 bases left between them. From germline, CDR1 is KGHSH and CDR2 LQKENI. There are 13 residues in the CDR3.

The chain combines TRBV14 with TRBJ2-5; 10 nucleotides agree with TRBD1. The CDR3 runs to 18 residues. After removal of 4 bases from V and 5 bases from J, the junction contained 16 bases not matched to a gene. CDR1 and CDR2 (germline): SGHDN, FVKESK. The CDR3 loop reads CASSPGLSGQGPDETQYF. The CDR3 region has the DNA TGTGCCAGCAGCCCTGGGTTGTCGGGACAGGGGCCCGATGAGACCCAGTACTTC.

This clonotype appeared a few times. The DNA for the CDR3 is TGTGCCAGTAGTTCCTCAGGGTTGAAGACCCAGTACTTC. It specifies CASSSSGLKTQYF. The rearrangement uses TRBV19 and TRBJ2-5, with a possible D match to TRBD1 (5 bases). The CDR3 runs to 13 residues. Trimming pared 5 bases from V and 6 bases from J, leaving 13 bases between. The V gene's germline CDR1 is LNHDA and CDR2 SQIVND (reference sequence).

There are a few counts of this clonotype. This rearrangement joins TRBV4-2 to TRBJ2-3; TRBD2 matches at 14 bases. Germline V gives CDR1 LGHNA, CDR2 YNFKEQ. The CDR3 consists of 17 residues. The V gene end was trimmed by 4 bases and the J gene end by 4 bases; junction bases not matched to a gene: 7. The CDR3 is CASSPGLAGAGSDTQYF. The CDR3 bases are TGTGCCAGCAGCCCGGGACTAGCGGGGGCCGGGTCAGATACGCAGTATTTT.

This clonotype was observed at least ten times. The CDR3 coding sequence is TGTGCCAGCAGCGGGCTCTCGGGAACCGGGGAGCTGTTTTTT. The encoded protein is CASSGLSGTGELFF. This sequence joins TRBV5-5 and TRBJ2-2; D is possibly TRBD2 (5 bases). The germline V and J ends were trimmed by 4 bases and 5 bases, with 12 bases remaining between them. The CDR3 is 14 residues long. The germline CDR1 and CDR2 sequences are SGHKS and YYEKEE (reference sequence). The entire variable domain, with the rest obtained from reference TRBV5-5 and TRBJ2-2, is as follows: DAGVTQSPTHLIKTRGQQVTLRCSPISGHKSVSWYQQVLGQGPQFIFQYYEKEERGRGNFPDRFSARQFPNYSSELNVNALLLGDSALYLCASSGLSGTGELFFGEGSRLTVL.

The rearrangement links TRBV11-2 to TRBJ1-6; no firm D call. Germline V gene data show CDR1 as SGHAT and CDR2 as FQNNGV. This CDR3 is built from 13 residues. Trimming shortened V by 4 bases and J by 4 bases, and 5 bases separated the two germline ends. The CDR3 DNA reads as TGTGCCAGCAGCTCTCAGTATAATTCACCCCTCCACTTT. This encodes CASSSQYNSPLHF.

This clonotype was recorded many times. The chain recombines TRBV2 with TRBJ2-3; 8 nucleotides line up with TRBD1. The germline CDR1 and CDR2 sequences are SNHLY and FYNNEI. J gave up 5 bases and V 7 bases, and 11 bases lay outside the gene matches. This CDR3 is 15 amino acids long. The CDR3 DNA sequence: TGTGCCAGCACCGAACTTGGACAGGGCGTAGATACGCAGTATTTT. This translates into CASTELGQGVDTQYF.

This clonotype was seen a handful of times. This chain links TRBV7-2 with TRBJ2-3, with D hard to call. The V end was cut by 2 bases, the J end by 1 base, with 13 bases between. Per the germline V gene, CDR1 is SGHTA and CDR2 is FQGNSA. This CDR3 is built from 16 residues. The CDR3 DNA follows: TGTGCCAGCAGCTTATGGGCGATGTTGGGCACAGATACGCAGTATTTT. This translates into CASSLWAMLGTDTQYF.

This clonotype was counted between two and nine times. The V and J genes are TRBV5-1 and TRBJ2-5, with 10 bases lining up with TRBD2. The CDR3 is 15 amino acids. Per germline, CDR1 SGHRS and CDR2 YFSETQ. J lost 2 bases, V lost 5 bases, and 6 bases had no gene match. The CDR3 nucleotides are TGCGCCAGCAGAGAACTAGCGGGGATTCAAGAGACCCAGTACTTC. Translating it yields CASRELAGIQETQYF.

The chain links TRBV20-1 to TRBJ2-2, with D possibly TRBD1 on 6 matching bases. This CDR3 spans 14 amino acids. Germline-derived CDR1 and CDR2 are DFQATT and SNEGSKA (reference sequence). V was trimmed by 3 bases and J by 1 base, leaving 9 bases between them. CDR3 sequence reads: CSASETGNTGELFF. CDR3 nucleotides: TGCAGTGCTAGCGAGACAGGGAACACCGGGGAGCTGTTTTTT.

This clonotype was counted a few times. This CDR3 reads CASSKGGTSGYGYTF. CDR3 coding DNA: TGTGCCAGCAGCAAGGGGGGAACCAGCGGCTATGGCTACACCTTC. The V call is TRBV9, the J call TRBJ1-2; tentatively, D is TRBD1 (6 bases). V dropped 4 bases and J dropped 4 bases, with 17 bases sitting between them. Germline values: CDR1 SGDLS, CDR2 YYNGEE. This CDR3 spans 15 amino acids.